This TCR beta chain was identified during a study of Ad26.COV2.S vaccination and SARS-CoV-2 variants. Germline CDR1 reads MNHEY; CDR2 reads SMNVEV (reference sequence). The CDR3 sequence is 12 residues long. V was cut by 3 bases and J by 5 bases, with 7 bases left in between. Clones were read by immunoSEQ multiplex PCR, and TCRdb kept only the in-frame ones, dropping some. This table holds 350,000 to 450,000 clones, roughly four fifths found once. Regarding treatment: some 20 received Ad26.COV2.S at low or high dose, single or two shots; about 5 received placebo; per-sample allocation not given. The samples were gathered on day 63 after the first injection of vaccine or placebo.

The rearrangement joins TRBV27 to TRBJ1-2; D is ambiguous. The origin of this receptor is a person aged 18-60 years who received the Ad26.COV2.S COVID-19 vaccine or a placebo. The sample in question was peripheral blood, obtained in a trial of Ad26.COV2.S vaccine versus placebo. The CDR3 reads CASSFGGYGYTF. CDR3 nucleotide sequence: TGTGCCAGCAGTTTCGGCGGTTATGGCTACACCTTC.